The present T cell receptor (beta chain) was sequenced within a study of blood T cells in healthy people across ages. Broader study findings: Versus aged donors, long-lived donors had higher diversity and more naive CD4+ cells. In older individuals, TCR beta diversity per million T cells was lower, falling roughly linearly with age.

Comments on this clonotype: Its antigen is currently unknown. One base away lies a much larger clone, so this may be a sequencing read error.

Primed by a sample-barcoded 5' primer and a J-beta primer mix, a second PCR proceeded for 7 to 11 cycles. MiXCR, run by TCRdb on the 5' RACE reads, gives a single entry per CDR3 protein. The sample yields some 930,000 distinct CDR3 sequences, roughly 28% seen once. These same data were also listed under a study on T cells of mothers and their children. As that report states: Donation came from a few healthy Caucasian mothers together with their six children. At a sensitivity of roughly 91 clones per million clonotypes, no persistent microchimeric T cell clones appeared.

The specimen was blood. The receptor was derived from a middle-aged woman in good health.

The CDR3 coding sequence is TGTACCAGCAGCTTACACCGGACAGCCCCCTATGGCTACACCTTC. As protein: CTSSLHRTAPYGYTF. The rearrangement joins TRBV7-2 to TRBJ1-2; D is possibly TRBD1 (6 bases). V was shortened by 2 bases and J by 4 bases, with 14 bases between the two germline ends. CDR1 and CDR2 (germline): SGHTA, FQGNSA. This CDR3 has 15 residues.